These T cell receptor beta chains were read from a single sample in a study of blood T cell repertoires in COVID-19. Only in-frame clones appear in the TCRdb table, and some are missing; sequencing was by immunoSEQ multiplex PCR. The sample holds roughly 200,000 clones, approximately 86% seen once. The sequenced sample was PBMCs or T cells enriched from blood (not recorded which). Receptor source: a woman aged 40 to 49 with acute COVID-19. Each CDR3 is given with its conserved first and last residue. Each record gives: V gene, D gene, clone size, CDR3 protein. A D gene is named only where the DNA matches it firmly. Clone size appears in some rows only: once, few, many, or a class for an expanded clone.

TRBV27,NA,NA,CASSPLGGFGQPQHF
TRBV9,TRBD1,once,CASSAGTGSNTGELFF
TRBV7-9,TRBD2,once,CASSLTSGRNTDTQYF
TRBV6-5,NA,NA,CAGGASATDTQYF
TRBV28,NA,NA,CASGGQNEAFF
TRBV27,NA,NA,CASSQVANQPQHF
TRBV12-3/TRBV12-4,NA,NA,CASSHGNTIYF
TRBV28,TRBD1,NA,CASISAGTGGGGYTF
TRBV10-3,NA,NA,CAISEGRGGYTF
TRBV12-1,NA,NA,CASSFRRDLNEKLFF
TRBV7-9,TRBD1,NA,CASSLLQGSLQGPQYF
TRBV11-3,TRBD2,NA,CASSEGTSGKNEQFF
TRBV12-3/TRBV12-4,NA,NA,CASAGAGNTIYF
TRBV6-5,NA,NA,CASSSPGVWEAFF
TRBV9,TRBD2,NA,CASSARLAGEETQYF
TRBV24-1,TRBD2,NA,CATTDSGYNEQFF
TRBV5-1,TRBD1,NA,CASSLRQGSSEQYF
TRBV3-1/TRBV3-2,NA,NA,CASSLRGVSYEQYF
TRBV13,TRBD2,NA,CASSLLREGGTDTQYF
TRBV6-2/TRBV6-3,TRBD1,NA,CASSKQTGGSSGANVLTF
TRBV19,NA,NA,CASSSFLGGTDTQYF
TRBV15,TRBD1,NA,CATSWTGALEQYF
TRBV9,NA,NA,CASSPYGRGKTEAFF
TRBV2,TRBD1,NA,CASNRGRRGQPQHF
TRBV4-1,NA,once,CASYQGGGTEAFF
TRBV13,NA,NA,CASSLRGNTEAFF
TRBV19,TRBD2,NA,CASSVSPGLAGTGELFF
TRBV7-9,NA,NA,CASSLGQDGANVLTF
TRBV7-9,TRBD2,NA,CASSPRIAGAYEQYF
TRBV4-1,TRBD1,few,CASSQEQGTDTQYF
TRBV9,TRBD1,NA,CASSFRGQETQYF
TRBV2,TRBD1,NA,CASSEYDRVKQPQHF
TRBV29-1,TRBD1,NA,CSVETGGHGSPLHF
TRBV28,TRBD2,once,CASLTSGRALETQYF
TRBV18,NA,NA,CASSLNPGNEAFF
TRBV7-8,TRBD2,NA,CASSTGLAGRETQYF
TRBV28,TRBD2,NA,CASSPPSGRANFDEQFF
TRBV24-1,NA,few,CATSDLSRGRGAFF
TRBV29-1,TRBD2,few,CSVRPGLAVGGNEQYF
TRBV3-1/TRBV3-2,NA,NA,CASSQARSEQYF
TRBV2,NA,few,CASSQNRADQPQHF
TRBV25-1,NA,NA,CASSNNQDRSPLHF
TRBV5-1,NA,NA,CASSFGTSNYGYTF
TRBV10-1,NA,NA,CARRGNQPQHF
TRBV3-1/TRBV3-2,NA,once,CASSQNIDEQYF
TRBV3-1/TRBV3-2,TRBD2,NA,CASSQGSLAGVNEQFF
TRBV6-1,NA,NA,CASSEARRPFSTDTQYF
TRBV2,NA,NA,CASIPGFSYEQYF
TRBV28,TRBD2,NA,CASSSLGAGLNTGELFF
TRBV3-1/TRBV3-2,TRBD2,NA,CASSTGLAYEQYF
TRBV10-2,TRBD2,NA,CASSDGSGGPREQFF
TRBV28,TRBD1,NA,CASSPGQGFQPQHF
TRBV18,TRBD1,NA,CASSPGTAAYEQYF